Given below is one T cell receptor (beta chain) in context. Its antigen is as yet unknown. Repertoires were generated with immunoSEQ multiplex PCR, while TCRdb's copy carries only in-frame clones and drops some. This table holds under 130,000 clones, more than 75% found once. Germline lookup yields CDR1 LGHDT and CDR2 YNNKEL (reference sequence). V lost 2 bases, J lost 3 bases, and 4 bases stayed unmatched. The CDR3 consists of 15 residues. The sample originates from a study of T cell responses to AZD1222 COVID-19 vaccine. About the research overall: Second-dose groups at about 4 or about 12 weeks were pooled.

Findings of the study overall: The sample set comprised mostly white British donors with more females, and clonal diversity was possibly underestimated. Spike-specific TCR breadth rose after two AZD1222 doses, and depth rose as well. Seropositivity was recorded at baseline in only 6 or 7 AZD1222 recipients.

The chain carries TRBV3-1 (or the pseudogene TRBV3-2) and TRBJ2-7, with 10 bases fitting TRBD2. Sequences were derived from peripheral blood, sampled on day 0 of AZD1222 vaccination. This sequence originates from an adult in good health. The CDR3 protein is CASSQPSGGVYEQYF. The CDR3 nucleotides are TGTGCCAGCAGCCAACCTAGCGGGGGAGTCTACGAGCAGTACTTC.